The 14 T cell receptor beta chains below come from one sample, sequenced in a study of siplizumab effects on memory and regulatory T cells. Method: immunoSEQ multiplex PCR; TCRdb's copy keeps in-frame clones and lacks some. The repertoire holds approximately 82,000 clones, with about 87% as singletons. Specimen: Tregs sorted from blood. These receptors all come from a human donor in good health.

The J gene is TRBJ1-5, the V gene TRBV5-1, with 8 nucleotides matching TRBD1. The V gene end was trimmed by 4 bases and the J gene end by 8 bases; junction bases not matched to a gene: 8. Germline V gene sequence: CDR1 SGHRS, CDR2 YFSETQ. The CDR3 consists of 14 residues. This chain's CDR3 is CASSRAGGGEPQHF. CDR3 DNA: TGCGCCAGCAGCAGAGCAGGGGGCGGCGAGCCCCAGCATTTT.

The rearrangement links TRBV5-4 to TRBJ2-1; TRBD2 aligns across 10 bases. The germline V gene encodes CDR1 SGHNT and CDR2 YYREEE (reference sequence). After removal of 6 bases from V and 0 bases from J, the junction contained 6 bases not matched to a gene. The CDR3 has 16 residues. The CDR3 DNA reads TGTGCCAGCATAAAAAGCGGGGGGGGCTCCTACAATGAGCAGTTCTTC. Protein sequence: CASIKSGGGSYNEQFF.

The J gene is TRBJ1-2, the V gene TRBV7-6; D unresolved. There are 15 residues in the CDR3. Per the germline V gene, CDR1 is SGHVS and CDR2 is FNYEAQ. The V and J ends lost 5 bases and 6 bases respectively, with 19 bases between them. The CDR3 nucleotides read TGTGCCAGCAGCCTGAGGCGAGGTGCTTGGGATGGCTACACCTTC. Translating it yields CASSLRRGAWDGYTF.

The chain links TRBV14 to TRBJ2-2, with 8 bases fitting TRBD2. The CDR3 length is 14 residues. CDR1 is SGHDN, CDR2 FVKESK, per germline. The J segment lost 5 bases and the V segment lost 6 bases, leaving 5 bases of the junction unmatched. CDR3 protein: CASSPAGGTGELFF. CDR3 in DNA: TGTGCCAGCAGTCCCGCGGGGGGTACCGGGGAGCTGTTTTTT.

The chain uses TRBV7-8 and TRBJ1-2, with TRBD1 matching over 8 bases. CDR1 is SGHVS and CDR2 is FQNEAQ in the germline V gene. The CDR3 consists of 15 residues. The V gene end was trimmed by 5 bases and the J gene end by 7 bases; junction bases not matched to a gene: 12. The CDR3 reads CASSPGQGYFRGYTF. The CDR3 nucleotides read TGTGCCAGCAGCCCTGGACAGGGCTACTTTCGTGGCTACACCTTC.

This chain links TRBV7-9 with TRBJ1-4; 8 nucleotides agree with TRBD1. Trimming took 1 base from V and 5 from J; bases not matched to a gene: 0. The germline CDR1 and CDR2 sequences are SEHNR and FQNEAQ (reference sequence). The CDR3 consists of 14 residues. CDR3 amino acids: CASSLGDRNEKLFF. CDR3 coding DNA: TGTGCCAGCAGCTTAGGGGACAGGAATGAAAAACTGTTTTTT.

The chain recombines TRBV6-1 with TRBJ2-3, with D unclear. The CDR3 has 11 residues. Germline values: CDR1 MNHNS, CDR2 SASEGT. The V gene lost 6 bases and the J gene lost 10 bases, with 11 bases spanning the gap. This CDR3 is CASSPLGPQYF. The CDR3 region has the DNA TGTGCCAGCAGCCCCCTCGGCCCGCAGTATTTT.

This clone occurred once. The V call is TRBV5-1, the J call TRBJ1-6, with a possible D match to TRBD1 (5 bases). Trimming pared 4 bases from V and 6 bases from J, leaving 23 bases between. Per germline, CDR1 SGHRS and CDR2 YFSETQ. The length of the CDR3 is 18 residues. The DNA of the CDR3 is TGCGCCAGCAGCCCCCTGGGCACCACAGGCCAATTTAATTCACCCCTCCACTTT. Translation gives CASSPLGTTGQFNSPLHF.

The chain couples TRBV4-1 to TRBJ2-5; D remains unclear. The germline V gene encodes CDR1 MGHRA and CDR2 YSYEKL. The CDR3 extends over 14 amino acids. Trimming pared 0 bases from V and 4 bases from J, leaving 9 bases between. The CDR3 nucleotides are TGCGCCAGCAGCCAAGATCGAGCGCGAGAGACCCAGTACTTC. This codes for CASSQDRARETQYF.

This rearrangement joins TRBV7-9 to TRBJ1-2, with TRBD1 as a possible D gene (5 bases). Trimming took off 1 base at V and 3 bases at J, with 9 bases between the two ends. CDR1 and CDR2 (germline): SEHNR, FQNEAQ (reference sequence). The CDR3 consists of 14 residues. The CDR3 is CASSLVGDHYGYTF. DNA of the CDR3: TGTGCCAGCAGCTTAGTTGGGGACCACTATGGCTACACCTTC.

The genes are TRBV5-5 and TRBJ2-1; D uncertain. The CDR3 is 10 residues long. CDR1 SGHKS and CDR2 YYEKEE come from the germline V gene (reference sequence). V dropped 1 base and J dropped 10 bases, with 3 bases sitting between them. In DNA, the CDR3 is TGTGCCAGCAGCTTGCGCGAGCAGTTCTTC. It codes for CASSLREQFF.

J is TRBJ1-4 and V is TRBV2; unclear D gene. In germline, CDR1 is SNHLY, CDR2 FYNNEI. This CDR3 is 13 amino acids long. Trimming left V 8 bases short and J 7 bases short, with 14 bases between. CDR3 protein: CASRREWSEKLFF. CDR3 coding DNA: TGTGCCAGCCGACGGGAGTGGAGTGAAAAACTGTTTTTT. The full variable domain, with the rest looked up from reference TRBV2 and TRBJ1-4, is EPEVTQTPSHQVTQMGQEVILRCVPISNHLYFYWYRQILGQKVEFLVSFYNNEISEKSEIFDDQFSVERPDGSNFTLKIRSTKLEDSAMYFCASRREWSEKLFFGSGTQLSVL.

The chain employs TRBV18 and TRBJ2-1, with no clear D. From germline, CDR1 is KGHSH and CDR2 LQKENI. The CDR3 runs to 16 residues. V was cut by 4 bases and J by 3 bases, with 16 bases left in between. CDR3 DNA sequence: TGTGCCAGCTCACAATCAGTCTCCCCCTTCTACAATGAGCAGTTCTTC. This codes for CASSQSVSPFYNEQFF.

The chain joins TRBV7-6 to TRBJ1-5, with TRBD1 as a possible D gene (5 bases). This CDR3 has 18 residues. Trimming shortened V by 0 bases and J by 1 base, and 16 bases separated the two germline ends. Germline CDR1 and CDR2: SGHVS and FNYEAQ. The CDR3 coding sequence is TGTGCCAGCAGCTTAGCCAGCGCGGGACTCGAAAGCAATCAGCCCCAGCATTTT. It translates to CASSLASAGLESNQPQHF.